This T cell receptor (beta chain) was captured in a study of blood T cell repertoires in COVID-19. Study-level background: Acute-phase and convalescent COVID-19 samples originated in the United States, Italy and Spain. PBMCs, B-cell-depleted T cells, or T cells provided the cDNA or gDNA that made up the material.

Trimming pared 5 bases from V and 8 bases from J, leaving 21 bases between. In germline, CDR1 is LNHDA, CDR2 SQIVND (reference sequence). The CDR3 runs 15 residues. Source study methods: Counts of nucleated cells, estimated from reference gene primer amplification, were obtained. Data came from immunoSEQ multiplex PCR; TCRdb stores just in-frame clones and leaves some out. D and trimming were read from the DNA, whereas the V and J calls and clone size are those reported in that table. This table holds about 59,000 clones, less than 85% found once. The clonotype comes from a woman in her seventies with acute or convalescent COVID-19. The sequenced sample was peripheral blood. The chain employs TRBV19 and TRBJ1-2, with unresolved D. The CDR3 DNA is TGTGCCAGTAGTTCCGCCGGGTCCTATAATCGGGGCTACACCTTC. Its protein is CASSSAGSYNRGYTF.